This entry is about one T cell receptor beta chain. Its antigen is not identified. The CDR3 has 15 amino acids. Germline V gene lookup returns CDR1 KGHSH and CDR2 LQKENI. The ends lost 5 bases at V and 3 bases at J; junction bases unmatched: 6. These data belong to a study of T-cell reconstitution after alpha-beta-depleted transplantation in children. Study observations and caveats: Surviving recipient T cells and thymic progenitors underlay high day-60 TCRbeta diversity in some patients.

Molecular barcoding with unique molecular identifiers was used for the TCRbeta library. TCRdb processed the PCR reads anew with MiXCR; each CDR3 protein has one entry. The table records over 450,000 distinct CDR3 sequences, under 12% of them present only once. The receptor was isolated from a child aged 2 to 15 with inherited bone marrow failure, due to receive a stem cell transplant. The specimen was PBMCs, collected before TCRalphabeta/CD19-depleted stem cell transplant. The J gene is TRBJ2-1, the V gene TRBV18; the match to TRBD2 covers 8 bases. The CDR3 loop reads CASSEGLAGYNEQFF. The CDR3, as DNA: TGTGCCAGCTCAGAAGGGCTAGCGGGCTACAATGAGCAGTTCTTC.